The next 8 T cell receptor beta chains were all read from a single sample in a study of T cell repertoires in cytomegalovirus infection. Their recognized antigens are unknown. A single record per CDR3 protein comes from TCRdb applying MiXCR to the reads. The sample shows about 130,000 distinct CDR3 sequences, roughly a third of them seen only once. The material sequenced was CD8+ T cells from cultured PBMCs, taken from culture after CMV antigen stimulation. All receptors come from a human donor in good health (CMV status not recorded). Some clones in this sample may be carry-over from other donors' samples.

The chain couples TRBV5-6 to TRBJ1-1, with TRBD1 matching over 7 bases. This CDR3 spans 13 amino acids. V lost 0 bases and J lost 6; bases outside the gene matches: 2. CDR1 is SGHDT, CDR2 YYEEEE, per germline. Here the CDR3 reads CASSLGQGAEAFF. CDR3 DNA: TGTGCCAGCAGCTTGGGTCAGGGGGCTGAAGCTTTCTTT.

This clonotype turned up a few times. The gene calls are TRBV19 and TRBJ1-5; 7 bases agree with TRBD1. In germline, CDR1 is LNHDA, CDR2 SQIVND (reference sequence). This CDR3 has 17 residues. The V gene end was trimmed by 4 bases and the J gene end by 4 bases; junction bases not matched to a gene: 13. This CDR3 reads CASSTPGGDLRNQPQHF. The DNA of the CDR3 is TGTGCCAGTAGTACACCAGGGGGGGATCTTCGGAATCAGCCCCAGCATTTT.

The rearrangement joins TRBV7-6 to TRBJ1-3; TRBD1 matches at 7 bases. The CDR3 sequence is 16 residues long. Germline V CDR1 and CDR2: SGHVS, FNYEAQ. V lost 2 bases, J lost 4 bases, and 8 bases stayed unmatched. The CDR3 loop is CASSLPTGWLGNTIYF. CDR3 DNA sequence: TGTGCCAGCAGCTTACCGACAGGGTGGCTCGGAAACACCATATATTTT.

The rearrangement joins TRBV27 to TRBJ2-5, with D possibly matching TRBD1 (5 bases). The germline V gene has CDR1 MNHEY and CDR2 SMNVEV (reference sequence). This CDR3 contains 14 residues. With 6 bases removed from V and 2 bases from J, the gap between germline ends came to 13 bases. Here the CDR3 reads CASSPRQPQETQYF. The CDR3 region has the DNA TGTGCCAGCAGCCCCCGACAGCCACAAGAGACCCAGTACTTC.

There are many counts of this clonotype. The chain is built from TRBV7-2 and TRBJ2-3; D may be TRBD1 or TRBD2 (6 bases each). Trimming took 1 base from V and 2 from J, leaving 19 bases between them. The CDR3 length is 18 residues. Germline V CDR1 and CDR2: SGHTA, FQGNSA. CDR3 amino acids: CASSLVSILGGPTDTQYF. Written as DNA, the CDR3 is TGTGCCAGCAGCTTAGTATCTATTCTCGGGGGCCCCACAGATACGCAGTATTTT.

CDR3 residues: CASSSGDRDHYGYTF. In DNA, the CDR3 is TGTGCCAGCAGCTCGGGGGACAGGGACCACTATGGCTACACCTTC. The J gene is TRBJ1-2, the V gene TRBV5-6; 9 bases line up with TRBD1. J was trimmed by 3 bases and V by 3 bases; bases with no gene match: 6. The CDR3 is 15 residues long. CDR1 is SGHDT, CDR2 YYEEEE, per germline.

This clonotype was observed at least ten times. The rearrangement joins TRBV12-3 or TRBV12-4 to TRBJ2-1; TRBD1 agrees at 10 bases. The V and J ends lost 5 bases and 4 bases, in that order; junction bases with no gene match: 8. The CDR3 extends over 16 amino acids. The CDR3 protein is CASSPGGTGAYNEQFF. CDR3 nucleotides: TGTGCCAGCAGTCCCGGCGGGACAGGGGCATACAATGAGCAGTTCTTC.

This clonotype occurred many times. The J gene is TRBJ2-6, the V gene TRBV7-9; D is unresolved. The CDR3 is 15 residues long. From germline, CDR1 is SEHNR and CDR2 FQNEAQ (reference sequence). Trimming stripped 5 bases from V and 10 bases from J, with 18 bases between. The DNA of the CDR3 is TGTGCCAGCAGCCAACCCGTCCAACTCAGGAACGTCCTGACTTTC. Translating gives CASSQPVQLRNVLTF.